This paragraph covers one T cell receptor beta chain sequence. The CDR3 has 14 amino acids. CDR1 and CDR2 (germline): SGHVS, FQNEAQ. Trimming at V came to 1 base and at J to 4 bases, leaving 3 bases not matched to a gene. The data belong to a study of blood T cell repertoires in COVID-19. The wider study: Sources were T cells, B-cell-depleted T cells, or PBMCs; the material itself was cDNA or gDNA.

The protocol was immunoSEQ multiplex PCR, while the TCRdb copy is restricted to in-frame clones and leaves out a portion. The sample lists 150,000 to 200,000 clones; less than 90% were seen once. This chain connects TRBV7-8 to TRBJ2-5; 7 bases fit TRBD2. This sequence was found in a man aged 65 to 85 with active or convalescent COVID-19. Sequencing was done on a sample of peripheral blood. In DNA, the CDR3 is TGTGCCAGCAGCTTAGTAGGGAGGGGAGAGACCCAGTACTTC. Translated, it gives CASSLVGRGETQYF. Filled out from reference TRBV7-8 and TRBJ2-5, the complete variable domain reads GAGVSQSPRYKVAKRGQDVALRCDPISGHVSLFWYQQALGQGPEFLTYFQNEAQLDKSGLPSDRFFAERPEGSVSTLKIQRTQQEDSAVYLCASSLVGRGETQYFGPGTRLLVL.